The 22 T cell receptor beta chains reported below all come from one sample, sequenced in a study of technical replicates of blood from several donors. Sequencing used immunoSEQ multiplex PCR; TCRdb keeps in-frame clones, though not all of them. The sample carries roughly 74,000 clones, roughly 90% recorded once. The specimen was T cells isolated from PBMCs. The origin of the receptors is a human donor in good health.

This CDR3 is CASSQAGGQGYEQYF. CDR3 sequence (DNA): TGCGCCAGCAGCCAAGCGGGGGGACAGGGGTACGAGCAGTACTTC. The chain couples TRBV4-3 to TRBJ2-7, with TRBD1 identical over 10 bases. There are 15 residues in the CDR3. The germline V gene has CDR1 LGHNA and CDR2 YSLEER. The V segment lost 1 base and the J segment 4 bases; nucleotides outside the gene matches: 4.

The DNA of the CDR3 is TGTGCCACCATAGGACAGGTCGACCGTTCTGGGGCCAACGTCCTGACTTTC. Translated, it gives CATIGQVDRSGANVLTF. The chain joins TRBV19 to TRBJ2-6; 7 bases line up with TRBD1. V shed 10 bases and J 1 base; nucleotides not matched to a gene: 13. This CDR3 is 17 amino acids long. From germline, CDR1 is LNHDA and CDR2 SQIVND (reference sequence).

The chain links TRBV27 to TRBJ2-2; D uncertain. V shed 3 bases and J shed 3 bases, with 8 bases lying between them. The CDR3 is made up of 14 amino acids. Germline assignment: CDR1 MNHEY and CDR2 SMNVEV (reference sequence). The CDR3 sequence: CASSFKRYTGELFF. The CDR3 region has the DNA TGTGCCAGCAGTTTCAAGAGGTACACCGGGGAGCTGTTTTTT.

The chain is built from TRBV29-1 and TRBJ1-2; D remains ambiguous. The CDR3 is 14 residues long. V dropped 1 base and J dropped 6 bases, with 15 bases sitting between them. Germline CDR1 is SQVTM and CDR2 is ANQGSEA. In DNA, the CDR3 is TGCAGCGTTGAAGTATGGCAGTCCGGGGATGGCTACACCTTC. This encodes CSVEVWQSGDGYTF.

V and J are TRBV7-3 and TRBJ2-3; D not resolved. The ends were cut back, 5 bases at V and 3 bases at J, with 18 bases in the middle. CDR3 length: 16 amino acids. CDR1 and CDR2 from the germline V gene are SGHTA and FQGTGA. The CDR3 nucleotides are TGTGCCAGCAGCCCCTCCGGCTTAGCCGGAACAGATACGCAGTATTTT. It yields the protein CASSPSGLAGTDTQYF. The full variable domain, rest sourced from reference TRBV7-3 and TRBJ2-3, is GAGVSQTPSNKVTEKGKYVELRCDPISGHTALYWYRQSLGQGPEFLIYFQGTGAADDSGLPNDRFFAVRPEGSVSTLKIQRTERGDSAVYLCASSPSGLAGTDTQYFGPGTRLTVL.

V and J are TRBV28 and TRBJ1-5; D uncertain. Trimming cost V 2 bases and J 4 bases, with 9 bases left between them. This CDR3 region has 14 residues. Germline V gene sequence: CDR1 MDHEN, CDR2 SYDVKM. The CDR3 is CASSLGPGNQPQHF. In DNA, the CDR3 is TGTGCCAGCAGTTTAGGCCCGGGGAATCAGCCCCAGCATTTT.

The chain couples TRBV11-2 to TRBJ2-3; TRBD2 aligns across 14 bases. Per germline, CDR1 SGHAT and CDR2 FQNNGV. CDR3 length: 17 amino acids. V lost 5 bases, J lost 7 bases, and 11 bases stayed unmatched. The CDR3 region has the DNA TGTGCCAGCAGCACGGGACTAGCGGGAGAGGGAGCGAATACGCAGTATTTT. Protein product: CASSTGLAGEGANTQYF.

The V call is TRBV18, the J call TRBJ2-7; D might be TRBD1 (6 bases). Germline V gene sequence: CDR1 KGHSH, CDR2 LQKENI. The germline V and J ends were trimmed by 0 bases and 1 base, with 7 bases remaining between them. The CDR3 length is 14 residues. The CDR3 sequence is CASSPPTGSYEQYF. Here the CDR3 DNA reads TGTGCCAGCTCACCACCGACAGGTTCCTACGAGCAGTACTTC.

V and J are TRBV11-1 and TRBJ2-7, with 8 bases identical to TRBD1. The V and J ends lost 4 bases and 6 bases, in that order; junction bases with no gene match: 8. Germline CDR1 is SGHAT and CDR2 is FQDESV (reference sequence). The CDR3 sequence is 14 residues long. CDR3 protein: CASSWDRRAGEQYF. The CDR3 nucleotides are TGTGCCAGCAGCTGGGACAGGAGGGCAGGCGAGCAGTACTTC.

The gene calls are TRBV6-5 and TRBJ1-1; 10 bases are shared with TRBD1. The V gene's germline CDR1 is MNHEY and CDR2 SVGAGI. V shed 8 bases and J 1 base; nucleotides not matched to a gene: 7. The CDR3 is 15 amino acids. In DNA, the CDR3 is TGTGCCAGCCAAAGGTGGGACAGGGGGAACACTGAAGCTTTCTTT. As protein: CASQRWDRGNTEAFF.

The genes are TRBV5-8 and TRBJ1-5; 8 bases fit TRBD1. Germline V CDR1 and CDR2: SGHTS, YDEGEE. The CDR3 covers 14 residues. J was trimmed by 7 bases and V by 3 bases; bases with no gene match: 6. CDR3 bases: TGTGCCAGCAGCTCGGACAGGGAGAGCCAGCCCCAGCATTTT. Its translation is CASSSDRESQPQHF.

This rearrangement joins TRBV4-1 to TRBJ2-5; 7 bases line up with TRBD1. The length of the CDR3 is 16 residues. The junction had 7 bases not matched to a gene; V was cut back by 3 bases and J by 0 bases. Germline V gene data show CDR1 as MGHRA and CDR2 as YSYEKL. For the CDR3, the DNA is TGCGCCAGCAGCCAGGTAGGGGGCGAGTACCAAGAGACCCAGTACTTC. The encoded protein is CASSQVGGEYQETQYF.

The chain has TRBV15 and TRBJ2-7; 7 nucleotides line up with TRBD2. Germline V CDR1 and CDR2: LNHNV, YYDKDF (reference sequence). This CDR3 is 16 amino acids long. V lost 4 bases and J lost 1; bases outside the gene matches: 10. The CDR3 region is CATSIVAGVRSYEQYF. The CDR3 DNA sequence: TGTGCCACCAGCATAGTCGCGGGAGTAAGGTCCTACGAGCAGTACTTC.

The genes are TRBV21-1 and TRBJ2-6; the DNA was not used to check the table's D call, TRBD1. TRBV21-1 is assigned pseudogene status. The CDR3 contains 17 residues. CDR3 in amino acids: CASRKQGSHSGANVLTF. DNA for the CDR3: TGTGCCAGCCGCAAACAGGGGTCACACTCTGGGGCCAACGTCCTGACTTTC.

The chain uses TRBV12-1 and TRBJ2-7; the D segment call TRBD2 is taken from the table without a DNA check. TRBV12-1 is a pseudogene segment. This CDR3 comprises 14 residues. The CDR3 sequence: CASRSLELSPEQYF. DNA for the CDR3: TGTGCCAGCAGGTCTCTAGAGTTGTCACCCGAGCAGTACTTC.

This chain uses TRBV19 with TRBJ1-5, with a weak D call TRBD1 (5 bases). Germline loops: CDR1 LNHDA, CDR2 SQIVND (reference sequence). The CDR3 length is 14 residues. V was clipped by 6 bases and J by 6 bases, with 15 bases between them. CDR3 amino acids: CASRGPGEGQPQHF. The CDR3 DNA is TGTGCCAGTAGGGGTCCGGGGGAAGGTCAGCCCCAGCATTTT.

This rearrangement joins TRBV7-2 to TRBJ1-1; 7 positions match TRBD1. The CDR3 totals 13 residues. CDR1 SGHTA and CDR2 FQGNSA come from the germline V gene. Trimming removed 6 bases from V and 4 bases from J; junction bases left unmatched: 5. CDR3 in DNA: TGTGCCAGCAGACTCCCAGGGGGCACTGAAGCTTTCTTT. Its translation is CASRLPGGTEAFF.

The CDR3 coding sequence is TGCGCCAGCAGTCAGGGAGGAGGGGGCGGCGGGGAGCTGTTTTTT. This codes for CASSQGGGGGGELFF. The V gene is TRBV23-1, the J gene TRBJ2-2; D is perhaps TRBD1 (7 bases). TRBV23-1 is filed as an ORF, its function uncertain. The CDR3 is 15 residues long. Trimming removed 3 bases from V and 7 bases from J, with 15 bases in between.

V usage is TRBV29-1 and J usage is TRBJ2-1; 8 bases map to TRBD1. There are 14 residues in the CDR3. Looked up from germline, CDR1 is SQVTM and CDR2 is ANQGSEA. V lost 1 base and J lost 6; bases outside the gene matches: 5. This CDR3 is CSVEGTTGGNEQFF. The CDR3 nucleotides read TGCAGCGTTGAAGGTACCACAGGGGGCAATGAGCAGTTCTTC.

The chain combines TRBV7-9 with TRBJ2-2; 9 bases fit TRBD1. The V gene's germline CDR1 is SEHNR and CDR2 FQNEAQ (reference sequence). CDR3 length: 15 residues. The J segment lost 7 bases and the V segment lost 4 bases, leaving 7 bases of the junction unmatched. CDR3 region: CASSYTGQGDGELFF. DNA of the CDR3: TGTGCCAGCAGCTACACGGGACAGGGAGACGGGGAGCTGTTTTTT.

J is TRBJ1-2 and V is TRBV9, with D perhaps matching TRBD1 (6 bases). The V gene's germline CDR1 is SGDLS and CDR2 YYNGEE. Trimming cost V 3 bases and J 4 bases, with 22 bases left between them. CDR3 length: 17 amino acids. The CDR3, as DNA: TGTGCCAGCAGCGCCCAAGAACGGACAGCCTCCAGCTATGGCTACACCTTC. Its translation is CASSAQERTASSYGYTF. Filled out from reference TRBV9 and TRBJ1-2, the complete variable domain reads DSGVTQTPKHLITATGQRVTLRCSPRSGDLSVYWYQQSLDQGLQFLIQYYNGEERAKGNILERFSAQQFPDLHSELNLSSLELGDSALYFCASSAQERTASSYGYTFGSGTRLTVV.

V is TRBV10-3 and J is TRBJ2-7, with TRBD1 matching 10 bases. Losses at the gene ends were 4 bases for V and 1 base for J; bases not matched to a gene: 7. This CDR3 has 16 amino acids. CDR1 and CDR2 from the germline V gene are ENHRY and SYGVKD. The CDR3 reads CAISGGQGTPSYEQYF. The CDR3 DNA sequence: TGTGCCATCAGTGGGGGACAGGGGACTCCTTCCTACGAGCAGTACTTC.